This TCR beta chain came from a study of blood T cell repertoires in COVID-19. Germline lookup yields CDR1 SGHRS and CDR2 YFSETQ. Unmatched junction bases numbered 5, after V lost 3 bases and J lost 4 bases. The CDR3 has 14 amino acids. Using immunoSEQ multiplex PCR, the repertoire was profiled, and TCRdb retains in-frame clones only, with some absent. Seen here are tens of thousands of clones, around four fifths observed once, and the top ten hold 10% to 15%. Sequenced: peripheral blood. The V gene is TRBV5-1, the J gene TRBJ2-3; 7 positions match TRBD2. The clonotype was recovered from a human donor in a cohort sampled during active COVID-19. The CDR3 reads CASSSSSGPDTQYF. CDR3 nucleotides: TGCGCCAGCAGCTCCTCTAGCGGCCCAGATACGCAGTATTTT.